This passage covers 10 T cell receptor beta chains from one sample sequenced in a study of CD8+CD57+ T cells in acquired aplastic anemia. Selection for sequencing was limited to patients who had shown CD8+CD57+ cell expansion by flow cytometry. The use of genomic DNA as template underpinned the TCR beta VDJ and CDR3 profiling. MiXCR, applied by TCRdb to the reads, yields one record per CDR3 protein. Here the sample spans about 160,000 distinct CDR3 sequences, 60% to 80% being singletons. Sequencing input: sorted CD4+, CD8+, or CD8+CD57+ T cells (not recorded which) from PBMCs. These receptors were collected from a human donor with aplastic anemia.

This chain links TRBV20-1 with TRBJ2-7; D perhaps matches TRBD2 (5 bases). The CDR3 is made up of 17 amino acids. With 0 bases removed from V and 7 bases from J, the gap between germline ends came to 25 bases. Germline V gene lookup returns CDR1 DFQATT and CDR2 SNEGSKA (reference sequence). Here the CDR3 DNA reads TGCAGTGCTAGAGATGGTCGGGGTCTCGGACTCCAAAATGAGCAGTACTTC. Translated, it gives CSARDGRGLGLQNEQYF.

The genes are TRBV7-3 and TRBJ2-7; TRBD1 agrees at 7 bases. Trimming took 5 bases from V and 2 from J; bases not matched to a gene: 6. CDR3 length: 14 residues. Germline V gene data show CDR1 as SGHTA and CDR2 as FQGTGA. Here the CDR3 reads CASSKGGSTYEQYF. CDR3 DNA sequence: TGTGCCAGCAGCAAAGGGGGCAGCACCTACGAGCAGTACTTC. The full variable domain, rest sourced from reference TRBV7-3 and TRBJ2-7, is GAGVSQTPSNKVTEKGKYVELRCDPISGHTALYWYRQSLGQGPEFLIYFQGTGAADDSGLPNDRFFAVRPEGSVSTLKIQRTERGDSAVYLCASSKGGSTYEQYFGPGTRLTVT.

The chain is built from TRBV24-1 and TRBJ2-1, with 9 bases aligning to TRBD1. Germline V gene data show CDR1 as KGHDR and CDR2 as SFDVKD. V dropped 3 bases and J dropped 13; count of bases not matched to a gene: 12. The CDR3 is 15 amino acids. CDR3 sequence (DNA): TGTGCCACCAGTGATCCCGGGACAGGGTACAGGGACCAGTTCTTC. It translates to CATSDPGTGYRDQFF.

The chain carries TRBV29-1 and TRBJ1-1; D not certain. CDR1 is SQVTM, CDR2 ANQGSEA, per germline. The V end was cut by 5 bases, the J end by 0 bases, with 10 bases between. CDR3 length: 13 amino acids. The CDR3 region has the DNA TGCAGCGTTAGCAGGATCATGAACACTGAAGCTTTCTTT. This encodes CSVSRIMNTEAFF.

The CDR3 region has the DNA TGTGCCAGTGGACAGGGGGAGCGCTACGAGCAGTACTTC. Amino acids: CASGQGERYEQYF. The chain uses TRBV19 and TRBJ2-7; 10 positions match TRBD1. From germline, CDR1 is LNHDA and CDR2 SQIVND (reference sequence). The junction had 4 bases not matched to a gene; V was cut back by 8 bases and J by 3 bases. The CDR3 runs to 13 residues.

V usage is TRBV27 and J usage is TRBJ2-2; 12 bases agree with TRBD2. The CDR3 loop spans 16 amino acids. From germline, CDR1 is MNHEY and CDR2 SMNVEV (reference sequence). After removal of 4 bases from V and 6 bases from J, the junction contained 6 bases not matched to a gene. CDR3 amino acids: CASSYRLAGEAGELFF. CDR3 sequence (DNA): TGTGCCAGCAGTTACCGACTAGCGGGGGAAGCCGGGGAGCTGTTTTTT.

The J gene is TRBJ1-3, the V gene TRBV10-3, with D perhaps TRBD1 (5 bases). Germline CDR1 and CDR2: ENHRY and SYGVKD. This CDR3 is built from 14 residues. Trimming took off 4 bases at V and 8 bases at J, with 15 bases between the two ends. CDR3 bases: TGTGCCATCAGTGCGGGGCAGGGTTGGGACACCATATATTTT. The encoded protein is CAISAGQGWDTIYF.

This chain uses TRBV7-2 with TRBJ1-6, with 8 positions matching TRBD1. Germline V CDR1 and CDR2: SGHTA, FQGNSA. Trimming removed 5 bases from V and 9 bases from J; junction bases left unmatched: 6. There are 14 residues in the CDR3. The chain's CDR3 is CASSPDRDSSPLHF. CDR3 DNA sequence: TGTGCCAGCAGCCCGGACAGGGATAGTTCACCCCTCCACTTT.

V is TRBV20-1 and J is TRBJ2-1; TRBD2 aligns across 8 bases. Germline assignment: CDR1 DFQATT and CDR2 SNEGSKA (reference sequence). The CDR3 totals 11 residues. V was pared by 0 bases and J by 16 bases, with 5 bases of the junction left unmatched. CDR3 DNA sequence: TGCAGTGCTAGAGATCAGCGGGGGATATTCTTC. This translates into CSARDQRGIFF.

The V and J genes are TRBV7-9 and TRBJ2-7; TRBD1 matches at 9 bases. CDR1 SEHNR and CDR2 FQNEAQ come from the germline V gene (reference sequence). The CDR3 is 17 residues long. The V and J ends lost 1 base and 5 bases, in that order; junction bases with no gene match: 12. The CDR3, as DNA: TGTGCCAGCAGCTTAGGGTTTTTCGTCCGACAGGGGGACGAGCAGTACTTC. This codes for CASSLGFFVRQGDEQYF. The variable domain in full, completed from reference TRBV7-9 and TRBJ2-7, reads DTGVSQNPRHKITKRGQNVTFRCDPISEHNRLYWYRQTLGQGPEFLTYFQNEAQLEKSRLLSDRFSAERPKGSFSTLEIQRTEQGDSAMYLCASSLGFFVRQGDEQYFGPGTRLTVT.